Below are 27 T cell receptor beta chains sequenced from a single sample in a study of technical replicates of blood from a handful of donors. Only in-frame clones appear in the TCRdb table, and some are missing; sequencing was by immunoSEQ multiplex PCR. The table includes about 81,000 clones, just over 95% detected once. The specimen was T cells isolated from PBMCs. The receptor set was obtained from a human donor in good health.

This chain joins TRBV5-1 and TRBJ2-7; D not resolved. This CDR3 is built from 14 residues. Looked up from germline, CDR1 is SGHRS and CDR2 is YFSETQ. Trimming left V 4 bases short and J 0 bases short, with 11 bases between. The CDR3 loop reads CASSVFGDSYEQYF. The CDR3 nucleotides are TGCGCCAGCAGCGTCTTCGGAGACTCCTACGAGCAGTACTTC. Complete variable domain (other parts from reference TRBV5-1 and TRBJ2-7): KAGVTQTPRYLIKTRGQQVTLSCSPISGHRSVSWYQQTPGQGLQFLFEYFSETQRNKGNFPGRFSGRQFSNSRSEMNVSTLELGDSALYLCASSVFGDSYEQYFGPGTRLTVT.

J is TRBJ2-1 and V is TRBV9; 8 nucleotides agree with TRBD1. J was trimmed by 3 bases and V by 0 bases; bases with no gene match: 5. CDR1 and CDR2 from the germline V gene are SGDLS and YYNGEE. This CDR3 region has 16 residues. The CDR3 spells CASSVGGQAIYNEQFF. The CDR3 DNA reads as TGTGCCAGCAGCGTAGGGGGACAGGCTATCTACAATGAGCAGTTCTTC.

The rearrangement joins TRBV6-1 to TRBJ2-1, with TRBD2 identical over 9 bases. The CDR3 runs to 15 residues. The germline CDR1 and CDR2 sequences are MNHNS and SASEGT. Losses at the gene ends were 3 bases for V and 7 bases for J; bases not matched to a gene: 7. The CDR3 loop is CASSDWLAGNNEQFF. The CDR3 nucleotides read TGTGCCAGCAGTGATTGGCTAGCGGGGAATAATGAGCAGTTCTTC.

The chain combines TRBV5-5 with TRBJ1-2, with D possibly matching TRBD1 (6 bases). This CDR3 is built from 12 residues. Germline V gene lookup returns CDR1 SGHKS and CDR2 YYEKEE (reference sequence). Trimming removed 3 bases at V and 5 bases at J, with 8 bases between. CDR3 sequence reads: CASSSDRYGYTF. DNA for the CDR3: TGTGCCAGCAGCTCGGACAGATATGGCTACACCTTC.

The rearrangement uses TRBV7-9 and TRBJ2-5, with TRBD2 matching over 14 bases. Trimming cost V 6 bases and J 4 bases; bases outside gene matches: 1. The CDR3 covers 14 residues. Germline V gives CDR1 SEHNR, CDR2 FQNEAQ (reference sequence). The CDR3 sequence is CASRTSGRAETQYF. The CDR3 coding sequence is TGTGCCAGCAGGACTAGCGGGAGGGCAGAGACCCAGTACTTC.

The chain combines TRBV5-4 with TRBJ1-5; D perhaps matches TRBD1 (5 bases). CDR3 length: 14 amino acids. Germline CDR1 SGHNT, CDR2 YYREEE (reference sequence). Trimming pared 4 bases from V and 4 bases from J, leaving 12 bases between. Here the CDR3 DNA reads TGTGCCAGCAGCACGGGGGGACCGAATCAGCCCCAGCATTTT. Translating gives CASSTGGPNQPQHF.

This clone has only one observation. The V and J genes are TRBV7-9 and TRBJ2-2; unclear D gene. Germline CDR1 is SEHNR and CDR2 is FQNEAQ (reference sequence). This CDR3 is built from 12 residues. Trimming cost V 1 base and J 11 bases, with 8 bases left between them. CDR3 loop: CASSLDSSELFF. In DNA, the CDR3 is TGTGCCAGCAGCTTAGACTCGTCCGAGCTGTTTTTT.

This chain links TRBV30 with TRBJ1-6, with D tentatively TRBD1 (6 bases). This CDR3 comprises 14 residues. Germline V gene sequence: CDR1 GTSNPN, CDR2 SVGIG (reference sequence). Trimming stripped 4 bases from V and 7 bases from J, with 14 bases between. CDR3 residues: CAWNTLTGNSPLHF. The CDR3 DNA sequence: TGTGCCTGGAACACTTTAACAGGGAATTCACCCCTCCACTTT.

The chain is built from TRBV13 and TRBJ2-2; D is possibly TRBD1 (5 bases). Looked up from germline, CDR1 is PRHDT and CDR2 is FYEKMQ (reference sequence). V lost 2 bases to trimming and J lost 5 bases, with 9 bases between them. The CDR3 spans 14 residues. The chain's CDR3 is CASSLQGVTGELFF. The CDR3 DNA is TGTGCCAGCAGCTTACAGGGTGTTACCGGGGAGCTGTTTTTT.

CDR3 DNA: TGCGCCAGCAGCGAGGGCTTCACCGGGGAGCTGTTTTTT. This translates into CASSEGFTGELFF. The genes are TRBV5-1 and TRBJ2-2; a weak D match, TRBD2 (5 bases). The CDR3 is 13 residues long. Trimming stripped 4 bases from V and 4 bases from J, with 8 bases between. Germline CDR1 reads SGHRS; CDR2 reads YFSETQ.

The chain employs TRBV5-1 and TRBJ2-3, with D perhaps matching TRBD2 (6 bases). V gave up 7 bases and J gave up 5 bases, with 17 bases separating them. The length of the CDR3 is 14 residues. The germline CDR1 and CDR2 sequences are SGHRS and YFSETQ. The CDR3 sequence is CASGSQWRGDTQYF. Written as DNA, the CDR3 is TGCGCCAGCGGGAGTCAGTGGCGGGGAGATACGCAGTATTTT.

CDR3 in DNA: TGTGCCAGCAGGCCCTTAGGACAGGGATATCAGCCCCAGCATTTT. Translation gives CASRPLGQGYQPQHF. The chain uses TRBV6-5 and TRBJ1-5; 8 bases are shared with TRBD1. This CDR3 region has 15 residues. J gave up 5 bases and V 6 bases, and 9 bases lay outside the gene matches. Germline CDR1 is MNHEY and CDR2 is SVGAGI.

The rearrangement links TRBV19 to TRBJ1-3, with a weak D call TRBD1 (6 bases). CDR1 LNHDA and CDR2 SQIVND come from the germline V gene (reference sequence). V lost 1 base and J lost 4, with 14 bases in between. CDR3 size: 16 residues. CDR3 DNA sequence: TGTGCCAGTAGTATAGTAACAGGGCCGGGAGGAAACACCATATATTTT. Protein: CASSIVTGPGGNTIYF.

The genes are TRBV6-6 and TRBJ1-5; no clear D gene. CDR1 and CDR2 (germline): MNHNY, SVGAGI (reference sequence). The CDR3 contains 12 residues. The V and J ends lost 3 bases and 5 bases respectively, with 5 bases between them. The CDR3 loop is CASSYSDQPQHF. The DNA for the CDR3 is TGTGCCAGCAGTTATTCGGATCAGCCCCAGCATTTT.

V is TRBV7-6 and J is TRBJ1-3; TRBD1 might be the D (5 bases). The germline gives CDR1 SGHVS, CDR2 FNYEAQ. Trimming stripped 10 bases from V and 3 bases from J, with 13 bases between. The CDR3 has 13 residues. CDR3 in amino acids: CATLRRGGNTIYF. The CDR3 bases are TGTGCCACCCTCCGTAGGGGTGGAAACACCATATATTTT. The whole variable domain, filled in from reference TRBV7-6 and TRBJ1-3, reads GAGVSQSPRYKVTKRGQDVALRCDPISGHVSLYWYRQALGQGPEFLTYFNYEAQQDKSGLPNDRFSAERPEGSISTLTIQRTEQRDSAMYRCATLRRGGNTIYFGEGSWLTVV.

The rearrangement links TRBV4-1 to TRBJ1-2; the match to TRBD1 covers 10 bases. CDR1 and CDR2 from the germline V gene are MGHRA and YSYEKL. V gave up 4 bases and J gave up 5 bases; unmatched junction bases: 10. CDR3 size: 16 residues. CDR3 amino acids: CASSPMIGTGDYGYTF. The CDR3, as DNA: TGCGCCAGCAGCCCCATGATCGGGACAGGGGATTATGGCTACACCTTC.

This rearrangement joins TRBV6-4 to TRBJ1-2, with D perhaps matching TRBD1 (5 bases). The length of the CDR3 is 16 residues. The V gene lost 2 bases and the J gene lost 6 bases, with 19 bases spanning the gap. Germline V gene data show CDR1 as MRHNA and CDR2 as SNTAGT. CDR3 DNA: TGTGCCAGCAGTGACCAACTTATTTCAGGGCTGGATGGCTACACCTTC. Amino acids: CASSDQLISGLDGYTF.

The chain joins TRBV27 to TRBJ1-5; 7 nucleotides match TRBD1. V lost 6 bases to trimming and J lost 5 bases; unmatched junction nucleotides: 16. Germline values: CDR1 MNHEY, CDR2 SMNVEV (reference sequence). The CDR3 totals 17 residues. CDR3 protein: CASREGASIRADQPQHF. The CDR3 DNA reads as TGTGCCAGCAGGGAGGGGGCTTCTATCCGAGCGGATCAGCCCCAGCATTTT.

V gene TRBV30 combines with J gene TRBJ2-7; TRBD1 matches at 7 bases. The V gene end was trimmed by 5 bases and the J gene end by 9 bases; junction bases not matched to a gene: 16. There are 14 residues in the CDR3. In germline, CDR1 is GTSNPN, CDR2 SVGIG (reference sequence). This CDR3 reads CAWGRDSQTTRQYF. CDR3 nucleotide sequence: TGTGCCTGGGGCAGGGACAGCCAAACTACGAGGCAGTACTTC.

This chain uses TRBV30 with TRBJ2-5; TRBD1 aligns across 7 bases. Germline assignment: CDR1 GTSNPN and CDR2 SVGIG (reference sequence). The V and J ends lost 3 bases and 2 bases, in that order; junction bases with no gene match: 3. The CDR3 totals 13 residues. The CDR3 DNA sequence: TGTGCCTGGAGGGGACAGTCGCAAGAGACCCAGTACTTC. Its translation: CAWRGQSQETQYF.

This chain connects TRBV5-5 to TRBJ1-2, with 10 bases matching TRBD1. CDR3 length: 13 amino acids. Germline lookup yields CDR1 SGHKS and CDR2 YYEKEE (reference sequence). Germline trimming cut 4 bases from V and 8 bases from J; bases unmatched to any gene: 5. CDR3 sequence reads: CASSKRTGGGYTF. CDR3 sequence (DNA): TGTGCCAGCAGCAAGAGGACAGGGGGAGGCTACACCTTC.

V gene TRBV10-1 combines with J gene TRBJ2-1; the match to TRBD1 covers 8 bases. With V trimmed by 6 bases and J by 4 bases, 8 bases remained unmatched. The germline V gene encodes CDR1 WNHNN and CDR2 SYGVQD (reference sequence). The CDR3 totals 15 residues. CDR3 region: CASSSYRGSYNEQFF. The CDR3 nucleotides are TGCGCCAGCAGCTCCTACAGGGGGTCTTACAATGAGCAGTTCTTC.

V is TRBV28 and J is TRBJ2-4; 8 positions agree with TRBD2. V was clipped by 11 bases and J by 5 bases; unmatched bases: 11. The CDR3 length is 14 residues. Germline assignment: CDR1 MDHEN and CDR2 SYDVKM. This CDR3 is CAVLSGGPENIQYF. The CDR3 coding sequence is TGTGCCGTGCTTTCGGGAGGGCCGGAAAACATTCAGTACTTC.

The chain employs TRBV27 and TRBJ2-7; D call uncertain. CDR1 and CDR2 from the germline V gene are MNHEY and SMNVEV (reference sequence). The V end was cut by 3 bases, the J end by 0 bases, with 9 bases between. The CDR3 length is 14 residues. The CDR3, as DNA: TGTGCCAGCAGTTTCGGTCCCTCCTCCTACGAGCAGTACTTC. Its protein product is CASSFGPSSYEQYF.

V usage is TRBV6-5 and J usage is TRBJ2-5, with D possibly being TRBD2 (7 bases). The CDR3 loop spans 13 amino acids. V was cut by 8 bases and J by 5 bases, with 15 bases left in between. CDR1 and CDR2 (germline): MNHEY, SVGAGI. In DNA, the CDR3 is TGTGCCAGCGGGTTCAGGGGAGGGGAGACCCAGTACTTC. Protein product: CASGFRGGETQYF.

In DNA, the CDR3 is TGTGCCAGCAGCAACCCCCCCTATCGGGCTGAAGCTTTCTTT. Its translation: CASSNPPYRAEAFF. The chain is built from TRBV4-2 and TRBJ1-1; D is undetermined. This CDR3 is 14 amino acids long. Trimming stripped 5 bases from V and 6 bases from J, with 16 bases between. The germline V gene encodes CDR1 LGHNA and CDR2 YNFKEQ.

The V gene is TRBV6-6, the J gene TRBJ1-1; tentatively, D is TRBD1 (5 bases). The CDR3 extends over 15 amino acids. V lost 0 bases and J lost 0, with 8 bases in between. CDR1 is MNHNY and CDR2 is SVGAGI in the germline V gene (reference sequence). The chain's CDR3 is CASSYSWGVNTEAFF. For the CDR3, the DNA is TGTGCCAGCAGTTACTCCTGGGGGGTGAACACTGAAGCTTTCTTT.